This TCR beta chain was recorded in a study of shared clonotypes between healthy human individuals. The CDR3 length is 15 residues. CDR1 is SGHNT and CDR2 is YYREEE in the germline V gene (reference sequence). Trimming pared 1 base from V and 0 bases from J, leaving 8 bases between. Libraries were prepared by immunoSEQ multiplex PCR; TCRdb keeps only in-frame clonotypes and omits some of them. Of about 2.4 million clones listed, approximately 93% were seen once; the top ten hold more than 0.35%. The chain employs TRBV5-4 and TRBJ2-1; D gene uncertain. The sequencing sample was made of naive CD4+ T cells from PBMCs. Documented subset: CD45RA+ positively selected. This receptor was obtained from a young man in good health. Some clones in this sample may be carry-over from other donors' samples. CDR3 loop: CASSLTASSYNEQFF. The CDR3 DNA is TGTGCCAGCAGCTTGACTGCGAGCTCCTACAATGAGCAGTTCTTC. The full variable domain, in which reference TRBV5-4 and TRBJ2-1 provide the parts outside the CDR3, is ETGVTQSPTHLIKTRGQQVTLRCSSQSGHNTVSWYQQALGQGPQFIFQYYREEENGRGNFPPRFSGLQFPNYSSELNVNALELDDSALYLCASSLTASSYNEQFFGPGTRLTVL.